The clone carrying this T cell receptor beta chain was seen ten or more times. The antigen is unknown. Using its own MiXCR run on the 5' RACE reads, TCRdb lists one record per CDR3 protein. The sample records 220,000 or so distinct CDR3 sequences, around 18% being singletons. Trimming removed 4 bases at V and 1 base at J, with 14 bases between. CDR1 is LGHNA and CDR2 is YNFKEQ in the germline V gene. The CDR3 is 15 amino acids. This entry is derived from a study of CD8 T cells in ankylosing spondylitis. Findings of the study overall: Ankylosing spondylitis blood seemed to carry a telltale TCR beta motif made of about 8 highly homologous variants.

This receptor was taken from a male donor with ankylosing spondylitis. The chain links TRBV4-2 to TRBJ2-7, with D perhaps TRBD1 or TRBD2 (5 bases each). Sequencing was performed on blood, either unsorted or a sorted T cell fraction (not recorded which). The CDR3 nucleotides read TGTGCCAGCAGCCCCTATCTGGGGGAATCCTACGAGCAGTACTTC. Translation: CASSPYLGESYEQYF.